This TCR beta chain emerged from a study of PD-1 blockade in classical Hodgkin lymphoma. Study results and caveats: Newly diagnosed patients were reported to exhibit reduced baseline TCR diversity relative to healthy donors. Patients starting nivolumab less than 1 year after ASCT had lower diversity and were excluded from later analyses. Before treatment, complete responders showed about the same diversity as newly diagnosed patients.

The time point is: cycle 4 day 1 (C4D1), after 6 weeks of nivolumab. Each of the patients experienced relapse following autologous stem cell transplantation, and their brentuximab vedotin exposure differed. Researchers report purifying CD4+ T cells from thawed PBMCs by magnetic negative selection. Best responses included complete response and partial response; otherwise, the best response was progressive disease. TCRdb's copy holds only in-frame clones and misses some; the assay was immunoSEQ multiplex PCR. The table includes 30,000 to 40,000 clones, roughly 92% detected once. Trimming took off 0 bases at V and 8 bases at J, with 13 bases between the two ends. Germline CDR1 reads LNHDA; CDR2 reads SQIVND (reference sequence). This CDR3 has 14 amino acids. Details on this clone: Its target is unknown.

This receptor was identified in a human donor with classical Hodgkin lymphoma. The chain links TRBV19 to TRBJ1-2; D gene unclear. The specimen was CD4+ T cells from blood, collected before the fourth cycle of nivolumab. DNA for the CDR3: TGTGCCAGTAGTATAGATCTAGGAACGACAGGCTACACCTTC. Its translation is CASSIDLGTTGYTF.